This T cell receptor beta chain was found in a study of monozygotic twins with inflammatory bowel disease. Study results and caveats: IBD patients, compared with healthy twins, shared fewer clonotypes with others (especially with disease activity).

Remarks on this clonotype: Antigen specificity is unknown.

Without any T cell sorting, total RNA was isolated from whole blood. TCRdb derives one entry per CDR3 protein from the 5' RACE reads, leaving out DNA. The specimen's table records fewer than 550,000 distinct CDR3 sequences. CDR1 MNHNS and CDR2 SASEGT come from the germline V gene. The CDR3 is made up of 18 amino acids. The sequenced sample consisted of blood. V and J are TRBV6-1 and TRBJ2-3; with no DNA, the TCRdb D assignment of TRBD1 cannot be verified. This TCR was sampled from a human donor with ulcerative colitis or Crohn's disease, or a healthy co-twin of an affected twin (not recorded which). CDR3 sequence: CASSEGQGGPFFPDTQYF.